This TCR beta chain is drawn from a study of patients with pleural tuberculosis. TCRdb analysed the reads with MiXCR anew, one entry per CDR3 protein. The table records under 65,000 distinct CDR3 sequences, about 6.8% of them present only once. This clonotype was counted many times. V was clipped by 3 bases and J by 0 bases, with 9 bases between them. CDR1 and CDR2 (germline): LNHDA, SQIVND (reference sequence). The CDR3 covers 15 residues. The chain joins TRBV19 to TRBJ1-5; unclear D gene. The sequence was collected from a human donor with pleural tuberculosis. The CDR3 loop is CASSIWRNSNQPQHF. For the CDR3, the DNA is TGTGCCAGTAGTATCTGGCGGAATAGCAATCAGCCCCAGCATTTT.